This is a list of T cell receptor beta chains from one sample in a study of PD-L1 blockade in urothelial cancer. Measured with immunoSEQ multiplex PCR; TCRdb has only the in-frame clones, and not every one. The table shows 50,000 or so clones, with approximately 86% occurring only once. Sequencing was performed on PBMCs, taken around atezolizumab (anti-PD-L1) treatment. The receptors here all came from a man in his sixties with urothelial cancer. Each CDR3 is given with its conserved first and last residue. A D gene is named only where the DNA matches it firmly. Size is omitted from some rows. Given values are once, few, many or a class for expanded clones.

v_call	clone_size	j_call	d_call	cdr3_aa	cdr3_nt
TRBV2	.	TRBJ1-4	.	CASRRDATNEKLFF	TGTGCCAGCAGGCGAGATGCAACTAATGAAAAACTGTTTTTT
TRBV2	.	TRBJ1-4	TRBD1	CASSAGTAANEKLFF	TGTGCCAGCAGTGCCGGGACAGCGGCTAATGAAAAACTGTTTTTT
TRBV5-6	.	TRBJ2-5	TRBD1	CASSSPGTGHGETQYF	TGTGCCAGCAGCTCCCCCGGGACAGGCCATGGGGAGACCCAGTACTTC
TRBV18	once	TRBJ1-1	.	CASSSQRGGHMNTEAFF	TGTGCCAGCTCATCCCAACGGGGAGGGCACATGAACACTGAAGCTTTCTTT
TRBV30	.	TRBJ1-2	.	CAWSRNSVTF	TGTGCCTGGAGTAGAAACTCTGTGACCTTC
TRBV5-1	.	TRBJ2-3	TRBD2	CASRAGLAGPDTQYF	TGCGCCAGCAGGGCGGGACTAGCGGGGCCAGATACGCAGTATTTT
TRBV7-9	few	TRBJ1-5	TRBD1	CASSSTGAGDQPQHF	TGTGCCAGCAGCTCGACAGGGGCGGGCGATCAGCCCCAGCATTTT
TRBV7-9	.	TRBJ2-1	.	CASSQRASDEQFF	TGTGCCAGCAGCCAGCGGGCCTCCGATGAGCAGTTCTTC
TRBV10-3	.	TRBJ1-4	.	CAISELETALFF	TGTGCCATCAGTGAGTTGGAGACGGCACTGTTTTTT
TRBV7-2	.	TRBJ2-1	.	CASSSPGTPYNEQFF	TGTGCCAGCAGTTCCCCCGGGACACCCTACAATGAGCAGTTCTTC